These 28 T cell receptor beta chains came from one sample sequenced in a study of Ad26.COV2.S vaccination and SARS-CoV-2 variants. Assay used: immunoSEQ multiplex PCR; TCRdb lists only in-frame clones, some missing. The sample has a few hundred thousand clones, more than 75% seen once. The treatment: some 20 received Ad26.COV2.S at low or high dose, single or two shots; 5 received placebo; per-sample allocation not given. After the first vaccine or placebo injection, samples were drawn on day 63. The sequencing here drew on peripheral blood, taken in a trial of Ad26.COV2.S vaccine versus placebo. These TCRs come from a person aged 18-60 years who received the Ad26.COV2.S COVID-19 vaccine or a placebo.

The rearrangement uses TRBV5-5 and TRBJ1-2, with D hard to call. The CDR3 loop spans 16 amino acids. Trimming stripped 4 bases from V and 5 bases from J, with 21 bases between. Germline CDR1 SGHKS, CDR2 YYEKEE (reference sequence). The DNA of the CDR3 is TGTGCCAGCAGCGAGTTTCTATACGGCGACCCATATGGCTACACCTTC. Residues: CASSEFLYGDPYGYTF.

In regard to this clone: In the same sample, other DNA sequences code for this CDR3. This chain links TRBV7-2 with TRBJ2-3; TRBD2 might be the D (7 bases). Germline CDR1 and CDR2: SGHTA and FQGNSA. The CDR3 is 15 amino acids. V lost 0 bases, J lost 2 bases, and 9 bases lay in between. CDR3 residues: CASSLAGGPTDTQYF. In DNA form, the CDR3 reads TGTGCCAGCAGCTTAGCGGGGGGGCCCACAGATACGCAGTATTTT. Full variable domain (rest looked up from reference TRBV7-2 and TRBJ2-3): GAGVSQSPSNKVTEKGKDVELRCDPISGHTALYWYRQSLGQGLEFLIYFQGNSAPDKSGLPSDRFSAERTGGSVSTLTIQRTQQEDSAVYLCASSLAGGPTDTQYFGPGTRLTVL.

J is TRBJ2-1 and V is TRBV3-1 (or the pseudogene TRBV3-2); D gene ambiguous. CDR1 LGHDT and CDR2 YNNKEL come from the germline V gene (reference sequence). Trimming shortened V by 0 bases and J by 2 bases, and 11 bases separated the two germline ends. The CDR3 totals 16 residues. The DNA for the CDR3 is TGTGCCAGCAGCCAAGATGTGGCTTTGGCCTACAATGAGCAGTTCTTC. Its translation: CASSQDVALAYNEQFF.

The genes are TRBV28 and TRBJ2-2; D might be TRBD1 or TRBD2, each matching 7 bases. V gave up 3 bases and J gave up 4 bases, with 12 bases separating them. This CDR3 region has 15 residues. Germline lookup yields CDR1 MDHEN and CDR2 SYDVKM. CDR3 in DNA: TGTGCCAGCAGTTTCCCAGGGGGGGTCACCGGGGAGCTGTTTTTT. Translating gives CASSFPGGVTGELFF.

The chain employs TRBV23-1 and TRBJ2-5; no reliable D call. TRBV23-1 is placed among ORFs of uncertain function. Trimming stripped 2 bases from V and 4 bases from J, with 23 bases between. The CDR3 contains 18 residues. In DNA form, the CDR3 reads TGCGCCAGCAGTCAAATCCCTGTGGCAGGCAGGAAGGGAGAGACCCAGTACTTC. It yields the protein CASSQIPVAGRKGETQYF.

V gene TRBV4-1 combines with J gene TRBJ1-5; 7 bases agree with TRBD1. Germline V gene data show CDR1 as MGHRA and CDR2 as YSYEKL. Trimming cost V 4 bases and J 7 bases; bases outside gene matches: 13. The CDR3 has 16 amino acids. The CDR3 nucleotides are TGCGCCAGCAGCCCAGAGAAGACAGGGAAGGGCCAGCCCCAGCATTTT. Its protein product is CASSPEKTGKGQPQHF.

The rearrangement links TRBV7-9 to TRBJ1-2; TRBD1 matches at 12 bases. V shed 1 base and J 5 bases; nucleotides not matched to a gene: 5. Germline V gene sequence: CDR1 SEHNR, CDR2 FQNEAQ (reference sequence). The CDR3 extends over 16 amino acids. The CDR3 region has the DNA TGTGCCAGCAGCTTAGGAGGGACAGGGGGCGTTTATGGCTACACCTTC. Protein sequence: CASSLGGTGGVYGYTF.

The DNA for the CDR3 is TGCGCCAGCAGCTCCCCCGGGGGTAGCGGGGACACAGATACGCAGTATTTT. Its protein product is CASSSPGGSGDTDTQYF. This chain connects TRBV5-1 to TRBJ2-3; 8 nucleotides line up with TRBD2. V was pared by 3 bases and J by 2 bases, with 11 bases of the junction left unmatched. Germline V lookup: CDR1 SGHRS, CDR2 YFSETQ. The CDR3 length is 17 residues.

Details on this clone: Other DNA variants within this sample encode the same CDR3. CDR3 nucleotide sequence: TGTGCCAGCAGTTTAGGTACAGATACGCAGTATTTT. Its protein is CASSLGTDTQYF. The genes are TRBV28 and TRBJ2-3; D not certain. The V end lost 2 bases, the J end lost 3 bases, and 3 bases lay between the germline ends. Germline CDR1 is MDHEN and CDR2 is SYDVKM. CDR3 length equals 12 residues.

The V and J genes are TRBV5-6 and TRBJ2-3; 8 nucleotides align to TRBD1. Germline V lookup: CDR1 SGHDT, CDR2 YYEEEE. This CDR3 comprises 15 residues. V was pared by 4 bases and J by 0 bases, with 4 bases of the junction left unmatched. The CDR3 nucleotides read TGTGCCAGCAGCCCGGGACAGGAAAGCACAGATACGCAGTATTTT. Protein product: CASSPGQESTDTQYF.

The chain joins TRBV27 to TRBJ2-3; a weak D match, TRBD2 (5 bases). The CDR3 totals 14 residues. V was trimmed by 3 bases and J by 4 bases, leaving 11 bases between them. Germline CDR1 MNHEY, CDR2 SMNVEV (reference sequence). The CDR3 DNA sequence: TGTGCCAGCAGTTTGTCGAGTAGCGCAGATACGCAGTATTTT. It encodes CASSLSSSADTQYF.

This chain links TRBV19 with TRBJ1-2; D unresolved. Trimming removed 5 bases at V and 0 bases at J, with 10 bases between. The CDR3 is 14 residues long. In germline, CDR1 is LNHDA, CDR2 SQIVND (reference sequence). Here the CDR3 reads CASSSNGANYGYTF. CDR3 coding DNA: TGTGCCAGTAGTTCCAACGGAGCTAACTATGGCTACACCTTC. The full variable domain, its missing parts supplied by reference TRBV19 and TRBJ1-2, is DGGITQSPKYLFRKEGQNVTLSCEQNLNHDAMYWYRQDPGQGLRLIYYSQIVNDFQKGDIAEGYSVSREKKESFPLTVTSAQKNPTAFYLCASSSNGANYGYTFGSGTRLTVV.

The chain is built from TRBV19 and TRBJ1-5; TRBD1 agrees at 8 bases. CDR3 length equals 15 residues. Germline V gene sequence: CDR1 LNHDA, CDR2 SQIVND (reference sequence). Losses at the gene ends were 0 bases for V and 7 bases for J; bases not matched to a gene: 5. The CDR3, as DNA: TGTGCCAGTAGTATAGAGGGACAGGTACAACAGCCCCAGCATTTT. The encoded protein is CASSIEGQVQQPQHF.

This chain links TRBV4-2 with TRBJ1-1; no reliable D call. CDR3 size: 15 residues. Germline V gene data show CDR1 as LGHNA and CDR2 as YNFKEQ. V lost 0 bases and J 1 base, leaving 9 bases between the germline ends. The CDR3 sequence: CASSQELRENTEAFF. The DNA of the CDR3 is TGTGCCAGCAGCCAAGAATTGAGAGAGAACACTGAAGCTTTCTTT.

V and J are TRBV27 and TRBJ2-1; 7 bases fit TRBD2. Trimming cost V 3 bases and J 1 base; bases outside gene matches: 6. CDR1 is MNHEY, CDR2 SMNVEV, per germline (reference sequence). The CDR3 is 16 residues long. CDR3 nucleotide sequence: TGTGCCAGCAGTTTGGCGGGGGTGGTGTCCTACAATGAGCAGTTCTTC. Translated: CASSLAGVVSYNEQFF.

CDR3 in amino acids: CASSNLGGYEQYF. The CDR3 region has the DNA TGTGCCAGCAGCAACCTAGGGGGCTACGAGCAGTACTTC. The chain recombines TRBV6-6 with TRBJ2-7, with D tentatively TRBD1 (6 bases). The CDR3 spans 13 residues. Trimming shortened V by 6 bases and J by 3 bases, and 12 bases separated the two germline ends. The germline CDR1 and CDR2 sequences are MNHNY and SVGAGI (reference sequence).

V usage is TRBV2 and J usage is TRBJ1-1; D is unresolved. This CDR3 spans 12 amino acids. Trimming removed 7 bases at V and 4 bases at J, with 10 bases between. The germline V gene encodes CDR1 SNHLY and CDR2 FYNNEI. The CDR3 DNA reads TGTGCCAGCATGGTGGCAGCCACTGAAGCTTTCTTT. The encoded protein is CASMVAATEAFF.

A single count supports this clone. This chain's CDR3 is CASSSSLNTEAFF. The CDR3 DNA reads TGTGCCAGCAGTTCGTCGTTGAACACTGAAGCTTTCTTT. The chain joins TRBV6-5 to TRBJ1-1; D remains unclear. Trimming shortened V by 4 bases and J by 0 bases, and 6 bases separated the two germline ends. CDR1 is MNHEY, CDR2 SVGAGI, per germline. This CDR3 contains 13 residues.

The J gene is TRBJ2-1, the V gene TRBV3-1 (or the pseudogene TRBV3-2); possibly TRBD1 or TRBD2 for D (5 bases each). The ends were cut back, 6 bases at V and 10 bases at J, with 13 bases in the middle. Germline CDR1 reads LGHDT; CDR2 reads YNNKEL (reference sequence). The CDR3 extends over 12 amino acids. CDR3 DNA: TGTGCCAGCAGACAATTAGGGGACGAGCAGTTCTTC. Translating gives CASRQLGDEQFF.

This clone was detected only a few times. The V and J genes are TRBV7-8 and TRBJ2-1, with TRBD2 matching over 11 bases. Germline CDR1 SGHVS, CDR2 FQNEAQ. The junction had 4 bases not matched to a gene; V was cut back by 5 bases and J by 4 bases. This CDR3 contains 15 residues. The CDR3 region has the DNA TGTGCCAGCAGCCTTAGCGGGGGGGATTACAATGAGCAGTTCTTC. Its protein is CASSLSGGDYNEQFF.

The genes are TRBV11-2 and TRBJ1-6; D is ambiguous. CDR1 and CDR2 (germline): SGHAT, FQNNGV. The germline V and J ends were trimmed by 7 bases and 8 bases, with 15 bases remaining between them. The CDR3 is 14 amino acids. Here the CDR3 DNA reads TGTGCCAGCACCCTCCGGCGAGAGGATTCACCCCTCCACTTT. Encoded protein: CASTLRREDSPLHF.

V and J are TRBV6-1 and TRBJ1-6; 10 nucleotides line up with TRBD1. The trim removed 3 bases at V and 9 bases at J, leaving 8 bases unmatched. The CDR3 extends over 16 amino acids. Per the germline V gene, CDR1 is MNHNS and CDR2 is SASEGT. The CDR3 region is CASSDRGTGVSSPLHF. Written as DNA, the CDR3 is TGTGCCAGCAGTGATCGCGGGACAGGGGTATCTTCACCCCTCCACTTT.

The chain has TRBV12-3 or TRBV12-4 and TRBJ1-3; D is ambiguous. CDR3 size: 13 residues. Trimming took 6 bases from V and 4 from J, leaving 10 bases between them. CDR3 in amino acids: CASSLDSGNTIYF. The CDR3, as DNA: TGTGCCAGCAGCCTAGACTCCGGAAACACCATATATTTT.

This rearrangement joins TRBV5-1 to TRBJ2-2; 8 nucleotides line up with TRBD1. Germline CDR1 is SGHRS and CDR2 is YFSETQ. The CDR3 has 16 amino acids. V trimming: 2 bases; J trimming: 6 bases; junction bases outside the gene matches: 9. CDR3: CASSFTGGPLPGELFF. CDR3 coding DNA: TGCGCCAGCAGCTTCACAGGGGGACCTCTTCCCGGGGAGCTGTTTTTT.

The chain combines TRBV5-6 with TRBJ1-2; 10 bases line up with TRBD1. Trimming removed 4 bases from V and 5 bases from J; junction bases left unmatched: 8. CDR1 is SGHDT, CDR2 YYEEEE, per germline. CDR3 length equals 15 residues. The CDR3 DNA reads TGTGCCAGCAGCAACGCCGGGACAGGGGCTTATGGCTACACCTTC. Translated: CASSNAGTGAYGYTF.

The rearrangement joins TRBV18 to TRBJ2-1, with 7 bases lining up with TRBD2. The CDR3 has 17 residues. After removal of 3 bases from V and 2 bases from J, the junction contained 10 bases not matched to a gene. CDR1 and CDR2 (germline): KGHSH, LQKENI. The CDR3: CASSPRSAGSAYNEQFF. In DNA form, the CDR3 reads TGTGCCAGCTCACCCCGCTCAGCGGGGAGCGCCTACAATGAGCAGTTCTTC.

The chain links TRBV7-2 to TRBJ1-1; tentatively, D is TRBD1 (5 bases). The CDR3 sequence is 16 residues long. V was shortened by 1 base and J by 1 base, with 13 bases between the two germline ends. Germline CDR1 and CDR2: SGHTA and FQGNSA. Written as DNA, the CDR3 is TGTGCCAGCAGCTTAGTCGCGGGGCTGAAGAACACTGAAGCTTTCTTT. Encoded protein: CASSLVAGLKNTEAFF.

The V and J genes are TRBV5-4 and TRBJ2-4, with a possible D match to TRBD2 (6 bases). Trimming pared 4 bases from V and 9 bases from J, leaving 11 bases between. The CDR3 covers 12 residues. The V gene's germline CDR1 is SGHNT and CDR2 YYREEE (reference sequence). For the CDR3, the DNA is TGTGCCAGCAGCATAGGAGGGGCCATTCAGTACTTC. It translates to CASSIGGAIQYF.